The rows below give T cell receptor beta chains drawn from one sample of a study of cytomegalovirus exposure and HLA in healthy donors. TCRdb keeps only in-frame clones here, not all; method: immunoSEQ multiplex PCR. The profile shows 220,000 or so clones, roughly three quarters of them singletons. Sequencing used PBMCs. The receptor set was obtained from a man in his fifties in good health and CMV-seronegative. Each CDR3 is given with its conserved first and last residue. D genes are given only for firm matches. Clone size is shown for a subset of rows, as once, few, many or a class of expanded clone.

V gene	D gene	clone size	J gene	CDR3 DNA	CDR3 protein
TRBV11-3	-	-	TRBJ2-1	TGTGCCAGCAGCTTAGTTCAGGGTTCCAATGAGCAGTTCTTC	CASSLVQGSNEQFF
TRBV15	-	-	TRBJ1-2	TGTGCCACCAGTCATCCTGAAGGGGCGAACTATGGCTACACCTTC	CATSHPEGANYGYTF
TRBV5-4	-	few	TRBJ1-1	TGTGCCAGCAGCCGCGATGGGGGGGCCGGGGAAGCTTTCTTT	CASSRDGGAGEAFF
TRBV5-4	-	-	TRBJ1-4	TGTGCCAGCAGCTCCCGCGGTGGTGGGACTAATGAAAAACTGTTTTTT	CASSSRGGGTNEKLFF
TRBV7-2	-	-	TRBJ2-5	TGTGCCAGCAGCTTAGGTGTAGGCGGAATAATAGGAGAGACCCAGTACTTC	CASSLGVGGIIGETQYF
TRBV27	TRBD2	few	TRBJ2-7	TGTGCCAACTTAGCGGGAGGGCCCTCCTACGAGCAGTACTTC	CANLAGGPSYEQYF
TRBV27	-	-	TRBJ1-5	TGTGCCAGCAGTTTATCTCGGGGGGCCGATCAGCCCCAGCATTTT	CASSLSRGADQPQHF
TRBV27	TRBD2	-	TRBJ2-1	TGTGCCAGCAGTTTAGAGAATAGCGGGACCTATGAGCAGTTCTTC	CASSLENSGTYEQFF
TRBV28	-	-	TRBJ2-7	TGTGCCAGCAGTTTATTCGCGGACTCCTACGAGCAGTACTTC	CASSLFADSYEQYF
TRBV29-1	-	-	TRBJ1-2	TGCAGCGTTGAACTCCCAGCGGGTGGCTACACCTTC	CSVELPAGGYTF
TRBV5-1	TRBD1	-	TRBJ2-5	TGCGCCAGCAGCTTTACCCCGGGACAGGGGGGAGAGACCCAGTACTTC	CASSFTPGQGGETQYF
TRBV7-9	-	-	TRBJ1-6	TGTGCCAGCAGCTTAGGGACAGTTAATTCACCCCTCCACTTT	CASSLGTVNSPLHF
TRBV28	TRBD2	once	TRBJ2-7	TGTGCCAGCAGGAAGCGGGAGCGGCAGGAGCAGTACTTC	CASRKRERQEQYF
TRBV19	TRBD2	-	TRBJ2-7	TGTGCCCGGGGGGGGGAGAGCTCCTACGAGCAGTACTTC	CARGGESSYEQYF
TRBV7-9	TRBD1	-	TRBJ1-5	TGTGCCAGCAGCCCCGGGACAGGGGTTAGCAATCAGCCCCAGCATTTT	CASSPGTGVSNQPQHF
TRBV6-5	-	-	TRBJ2-7	TGTGCCAGCAAGAGGACGGGAACCACCTACGAGCAGTACTTC	CASKRTGTTYEQYF